This T cell receptor beta chain was identified during a study of cytomegalovirus exposure and HLA in healthy donors. The PCR ran on 60 Vbeta and 13 Jbeta primers. Sequencing was performed with immunoSEQ multiplex PCR; in TCRdb, only in-frame clones are kept and a portion is missing. The data hold roughly 180,000 clones, with 85% observed a single time. This CDR3 has 14 amino acids. Germline CDR1 is GTSNPN and CDR2 is SVGIG (reference sequence). With 0 bases removed from V and 7 bases from J, the gap between germline ends came to 10 bases. This clone came up a few times. This chain links TRBV30 with TRBJ1-6; D possibly corresponds to TRBD1 (5 bases). The sequenced sample was PBMCs. The receptor was isolated from a boy aged 2 to 9 in good health and CMV-seronegative. The CDR3 nucleotides are TGTGCCTGGAGTGTATCCAGGGCAAATTCACCCCTCCACTTT. Translation gives CAWSVSRANSPLHF.